This T cell receptor beta chain comes out of a study of response to subunit inactivated influenza vaccine. Study-wide points: Authors suggested that a seasonal influenza vaccination recruits few new T cells each time.

This clonotype was detected only a few times. The target antigen is unknown. Germline V gene sequence: CDR1 GTSNPN, CDR2 SVGIG (reference sequence). V was cut by 3 bases and J by 2 bases, with 11 bases left in between. The CDR3 length is 14 residues. TCRdb reprocessed the RT-PCR reads with MiXCR, giving one entry per CDR3 protein. Of 560,000 or so distinct CDR3 sequences in the sample, around 8% are singletons; the top ten hold approximately 12%. The sequences come from PBMCs from blood, collected 23 months after vaccination. The chain joins TRBV30 to TRBJ1-5; perhaps TRBD1 as D (5 bases). This receptor was identified in a man between 50 and 75 years old who received an inactivated influenza vaccine. The CDR3 spells CAWRDQGGNQPQHF. The CDR3 region has the DNA TGTGCCTGGAGGGACCAGGGAGGCAATCAGCCCCAGCATTTT.